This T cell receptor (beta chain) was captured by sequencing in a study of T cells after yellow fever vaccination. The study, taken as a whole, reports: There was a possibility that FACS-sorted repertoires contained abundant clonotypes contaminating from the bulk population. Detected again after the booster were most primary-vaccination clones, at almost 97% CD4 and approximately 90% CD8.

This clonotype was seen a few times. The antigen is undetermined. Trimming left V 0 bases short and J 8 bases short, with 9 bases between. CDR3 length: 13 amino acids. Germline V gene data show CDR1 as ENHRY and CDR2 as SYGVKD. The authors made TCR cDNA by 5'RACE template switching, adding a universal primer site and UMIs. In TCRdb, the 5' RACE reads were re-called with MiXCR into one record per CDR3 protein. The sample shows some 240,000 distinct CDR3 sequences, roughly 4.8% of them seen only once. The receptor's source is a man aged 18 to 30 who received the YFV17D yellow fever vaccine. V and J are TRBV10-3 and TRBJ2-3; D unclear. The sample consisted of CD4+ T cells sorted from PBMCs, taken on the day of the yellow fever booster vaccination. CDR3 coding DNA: TGTGCCATCAGTGAGTCCGGCATTCCTACGCAGTATTTT. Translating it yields CAISESGIPTQYF.